These 32 T cell receptor beta chains originate from one sample sequenced in a study of blood T cells in healthy people across ages. Sample-barcoded 5' priming and a J-beta primer mix drove a second PCR of about 6 to 12 cycles. Each CDR3 protein gets one entry after TCRdb re-called the 5' RACE reads with MiXCR. The top ten hold under 65% of the sample, which has 350,000 to 450,000 distinct CDR3 sequences, approximately 52% seen once. Sequencing was performed on blood. All receptors derive from a man between 60 and 75 years old in good health.

V gene TRBV6-6 combines with J gene TRBJ1-1; D remains ambiguous. The CDR3 loop spans 11 amino acids. The V end lost 0 bases, the J end lost 12 bases, and 8 bases lay between the germline ends. Germline V gene sequence: CDR1 MNHNY, CDR2 SVGAGI (reference sequence). The DNA for the CDR3 is TGTGCCAGCAGTTACTCGGGTAGAACTTTCTTT. Translating gives CASSYSGRTFF.

In this sample, this clonotype turned up a few times. The rearrangement uses TRBV4-3 and TRBJ2-3, with 7 bases fitting TRBD2. The CDR3 is 16 residues long. Germline V gives CDR1 LGHNA, CDR2 YSLEER. Trimming took 0 bases from V and 4 from J; bases not matched to a gene: 7. CDR3 DNA sequence: TGCGCCAGCAGCCAAGATTATCGAGCGGGACCAGATACGCAGTATTTT. Translation: CASSQDYRAGPDTQYF.

The chain links TRBV20-1 to TRBJ2-1; TRBD1 matches at 9 bases. The CDR3 length is 14 residues. Germline lookup yields CDR1 DFQATT and CDR2 SNEGSKA (reference sequence). V shed 6 bases and J 7 bases; nucleotides not matched to a gene: 10. Here the CDR3 reads CSATTGQGWNEQFF. The CDR3 DNA reads as TGCAGTGCAACTACGGGACAGGGATGGAATGAGCAGTTCTTC.

The chain carries TRBV7-9 and TRBJ1-4; 7 bases line up with TRBD1. Germline trimming cut 5 bases from V and 7 bases from J; bases unmatched to any gene: 16. Germline CDR1 is SEHNR and CDR2 is FQNEAQ (reference sequence). The CDR3 consists of 17 residues. CDR3 region: CASSPRQGGGRGEKLFF. CDR3 DNA: TGTGCCAGCAGCCCCCGACAGGGAGGAGGACGAGGTGAAAAACTGTTTTTT. Full variable domain (outside the CDR3, taken from reference TRBV7-9 and TRBJ1-4): DTGVSQNPRHKITKRGQNVTFRCDPISEHNRLYWYRQTLGQGPEFLTYFQNEAQLEKSRLLSDRFSAERPKGSFSTLEIQRTEQGDSAMYLCASSPRQGGGRGEKLFFGSGTQLSVL.

This clonotype was seen once. The V gene is TRBV4-1, the J gene TRBJ1-1, with 8 bases lining up with TRBD1. Germline CDR1 reads MGHRA; CDR2 reads YSYEKL. Germline trimming cut 2 bases from V and 3 bases from J; bases unmatched to any gene: 8. The CDR3 has 16 amino acids. In DNA, the CDR3 is TGCGCCAGCAGCCAATTGACTCAGGGGGCTTACACTGAAGCTTTCTTT. This translates into CASSQLTQGAYTEAFF.

This chain's CDR3 is CASSVATGPTYEQYF. The DNA of the CDR3 is TGTGCCAGCAGCGTAGCCACAGGGCCAACCTACGAGCAGTACTTC. The V call is TRBV9, the J call TRBJ2-5; D may be TRBD1 (6 bases). The end of the DNA fits TRBJ2-7 better, so the J call may be wrong. CDR1 is SGDLS and CDR2 is YYNGEE in the germline V gene. This CDR3 comprises 15 residues.

This clonotype was seen more than once but under ten times. The chain is built from TRBV20-1 and TRBJ2-5; D is possibly TRBD2 (6 bases). Per the germline V gene, CDR1 is DFQATT and CDR2 is SNEGSKA (reference sequence). The V and J ends lost 1 base and 2 bases respectively, with 20 bases between them. The CDR3 spans 17 residues. CDR3 in amino acids: CSARAFGAGPMQETQYF. The CDR3 DNA is TGCAGTGCTAGAGCTTTTGGAGCGGGTCCAATGCAAGAGACCCAGTACTTC.

The chain uses TRBV7-2 and TRBJ2-7, with D perhaps matching TRBD1 or TRBD2 (5 bases each). Near its end, the DNA agrees better with TRBJ2-4, so the J call may be wrong. The CDR3 has 14 amino acids. CDR1 SGHTA and CDR2 FQGNSA come from the germline V gene. In nucleotides, the CDR3 is TGTGCCAGCAGCGCCCGGGACCGAATAAACATTCAGTACTTC. The encoded protein is CASSARDRINIQYF.

This clonotype was found a few times. The chain has TRBV5-6 and TRBJ2-7; no clear D gene. The CDR3 covers 12 residues. Germline CDR1 reads SGHDT; CDR2 reads YYEEEE. Trimming removed 4 bases at V and 5 bases at J, with 10 bases between. Written as DNA, the CDR3 is TGTGCCAGCAGCCCGGGCACCCACGAGCAGTACTTC. Protein sequence: CASSPGTHEQYF.

This clonotype was detected a few times. The chain is built from TRBV6-6 and TRBJ2-3; 11 bases are shared with TRBD2. This CDR3 contains 15 residues. Germline V gives CDR1 MNHNY, CDR2 SVGAGI (reference sequence). J gave up 1 base and V 6 bases, and 3 bases lay outside the gene matches. CDR3 region: CASRGTSGRTDTQYF. CDR3 in DNA: TGTGCCAGCAGGGGGACTAGCGGCCGCACAGATACGCAGTATTTT.

This clonotype was recorded only once. This sequence joins TRBV30 and TRBJ1-2; a weak D match, TRBD1 (5 bases). The CDR3 contains 12 residues. The V and J ends lost 4 bases and 7 bases respectively, with 13 bases between them. Germline assignment: CDR1 GTSNPN and CDR2 SVGIG (reference sequence). The CDR3 DNA follows: TGTGCCTGGACCCTACGGGGGACTGGCTACACCTTC. Its translation is CAWTLRGTGYTF.

V and J are TRBV14 and TRBJ2-5; 9 bases match TRBD2. The germline V gene has CDR1 SGHDN and CDR2 FVKESK. The CDR3 extends over 17 amino acids. The V gene end was trimmed by 0 bases and the J gene end by 11 bases; junction bases not matched to a gene: 16. This CDR3 is CASSQDQGLAGRDEQYF. The CDR3 DNA reads as TGTGCCAGCAGCCAAGATCAAGGGCTAGCGGGGCGGGATGAGCAGTACTTC. Filled out from reference TRBV14 and TRBJ2-5, the complete variable domain reads EAGVTQFPSHSVIEKGQTVTLRCDPISGHDNLYWYRRVMGKEIKFLLHFVKESKQDESGMPNNRFLAERTGGTYSTLKVQPAELEDSGVYFCASSQDQGLAGRDEQYFGPGTRLLVL.

This clonotype was detected only a few times. The chain combines TRBV7-2 with TRBJ2-7; TRBD1 matches 11 bases. This CDR3 has 18 residues. V lost 5 bases to trimming and J lost 2 bases; unmatched junction nucleotides: 14. Germline assignment: CDR1 SGHTA and CDR2 FQGNSA. Here the CDR3 reads CASSTRGTGGAGAYEQYF. The CDR3 DNA reads as TGTGCCAGCAGCACCCGCGGGACAGGGGGAGCGGGAGCCTACGAGCAGTACTTC.

The V and J genes are TRBV6-2 or TRBV6-3 and TRBJ1-5; 7 bases map to TRBD1. The germline CDR1 and CDR2 sequences are MNHEY and SVGEGT. The CDR3 is 14 amino acids. V lost 8 bases to trimming and J lost 1 base; unmatched junction nucleotides: 5. The CDR3 is CASFGTESNQPQHF. CDR3 nucleotides: TGTGCCAGCTTCGGGACAGAGAGCAATCAGCCCCAGCATTTT.

The V call is TRBV20-1, the J call TRBJ2-5; D uncertain. With the DNA end fitting TRBJ2-7 better, the J assignment may be wrong. The germline V gene has CDR1 DFQATT and CDR2 SNEGSKA (reference sequence). The CDR3 has 13 residues. This CDR3 reads CSASGQPSYEQYF. The CDR3 DNA follows: TGCAGTGCTAGCGGGCAGCCCAGCTACGAGCAGTACTTC.

This clonotype was seen a handful of times. A much larger clone is a single base away; this may be a read error. The CDR3 protein is CAIRDGTGSSGANVLTF. The CDR3 DNA reads as TGTGCCATTCGCGACGGGACAGGGAGCTCTGGGGCCAACGTCCTGACTTTC. The J gene is TRBJ2-6, the V gene TRBV6-6; 9 bases are a match to TRBD1. This CDR3 is built from 17 residues. CDR1 is MNHNY and CDR2 is SVGAGI in the germline V gene (reference sequence). V lost 10 bases to trimming and J lost 0 bases; unmatched junction nucleotides: 10.

The chain joins TRBV2 to TRBJ2-4, with D hard to call. The DNA end favors TRBJ2-7, so the J call may be wrong. The CDR3 has 13 residues. Germline V lookup: CDR1 SNHLY, CDR2 FYNNEI. CDR3 DNA sequence: TGTGCCAGCAGAGACGCGTCCCGCTACGAGCAGTACTTC. Its translation is CASRDASRYEQYF.

This chain links TRBV4-3 with TRBJ2-3, with 8 bases lining up with TRBD2. The CDR3 sequence is 16 residues long. The V gene end was trimmed by 1 base and the J gene end by 5 bases; junction bases not matched to a gene: 8. Germline V lookup: CDR1 LGHNA, CDR2 YSLEER. In DNA, the CDR3 is TGCGCCAGCAGCCAAGGGTTAGCGGGAAATGAAGATACGCAGTATTTT. Its protein is CASSQGLAGNEDTQYF.

The chain links TRBV7-2 to TRBJ2-4; D is perhaps TRBD1 or TRBD2 (5 bases each). CDR1 and CDR2 from the germline V gene are SGHTA and FQGNSA. Trimming left V 7 bases short and J 9 bases short, with 16 bases between. This CDR3 has 13 residues. The CDR3 DNA follows: TGTGCCAGCACGGAAGGGACCTCAAGCATTCAGTACTTC. Encoded protein: CASTEGTSSIQYF.

The J gene is TRBJ2-1, the V gene TRBV4-2; D unclear. CDR1 and CDR2 (germline): LGHNA, YNFKEQ. There are 16 residues in the CDR3. Deletions cut 1 base from V and 0 bases from J, with 10 bases between. The CDR3, as DNA: TGTGCCAGCAGCCAAGTTTCCAGGAGCTCCTACAATGAGCAGTTCTTC. Amino acid sequence: CASSQVSRSSYNEQFF.

This clonotype was recorded a few times. This chain uses TRBV29-1 with TRBJ2-7; TRBD1 matches at 9 bases. CDR1 is SQVTM and CDR2 is ANQGSEA in the germline V gene. CDR3 length: 15 residues. V shed 5 bases, J shed 4 bases, and the junction held 12 bases outside the gene matches. CDR3 bases: TGCAGCGTTTCATCTCGGGGACAGGGAATGTACGAGCAGTACTTC. Translation gives CSVSSRGQGMYEQYF.

This chain uses TRBV6-5 with TRBJ2-5; TRBD2 matches at 9 bases. The J call is uncertain, as TRBJ2-7 better fits the DNA end. Germline CDR1 is MNHEY and CDR2 is SVGAGI. This CDR3 region has 14 residues. The CDR3 nucleotides read TGTGCCAGCAGCATGACTAGCGGACCCTACGAGCAGTACTTC. This gives the protein CASSMTSGPYEQYF.

The chain uses TRBV7-2 and TRBJ2-4; the D gene is possibly TRBD2 (6 bases). The CDR3 consists of 16 residues. V was pared by 2 bases and J by 0 bases, with 11 bases between. Germline V gene data show CDR1 as SGHTA and CDR2 as FQGNSA. The CDR3 sequence is CASSLSGSLAKNIQYF. CDR3 in DNA: TGTGCCAGCAGCTTATCCGGGAGTCTAGCCAAAAACATTCAGTACTTC. Together with reference TRBV7-2 and TRBJ2-4, the CDR3 gives the full variable domain: GAGVSQSPSNKVTEKGKDVELRCDPISGHTALYWYRQSLGQGLEFLIYFQGNSAPDKSGLPSDRFSAERTGGSVSTLTIQRTQQEDSAVYLCASSLSGSLAKNIQYFGAGTRLSVL.

The V and J genes are TRBV20-1 and TRBJ2-5, with a weak D call TRBD2 (6 bases). The CDR3 spans 13 residues. Trimming pared 3 bases from V and 3 bases from J, leaving 11 bases between. Germline V CDR1 and CDR2: DFQATT, SNEGSKA (reference sequence). As DNA, the CDR3 is TGCAGTGCTAGCGTTACTAGCAAAGAGACCCAGTACTTC. Its translation is CSASVTSKETQYF.

The chain links TRBV10-3 to TRBJ1-1, with D possibly TRBD1 on 6 matching bases. Germline loops: CDR1 ENHRY, CDR2 SYGVKD. This CDR3 is built from 14 residues. The ends were cut back, 10 bases at V and 3 bases at J, with 18 bases in the middle. CDR3 residues: CATGGAGFYTEAFF. The CDR3 DNA sequence: TGTGCCACGGGGGGGGCGGGGTTTTACACTGAAGCTTTCTTT.

This clonotype was recorded a few times. The chain couples TRBV24-1 to TRBJ1-2; no definite D call. The germline CDR1 and CDR2 sequences are KGHDR and SFDVKD. Trimming took off 1 base at V and 2 bases at J, with 7 bases between the two ends. The CDR3 extends over 14 amino acids. The CDR3 region is CATSDFTANYGYTF. The CDR3 DNA follows: TGTGCCACCAGTGATTTTACAGCCAACTATGGCTACACCTTC.

The CDR3 DNA reads TGTGCCAGCAGCCGTGACCAGGGGGCTGATGAGCAGTACTTC. It specifies CASSRDQGADEQYF. This rearrangement joins TRBV7-3 to TRBJ2-7; TRBD1 agrees at 8 bases. Per germline, CDR1 SGHTA and CDR2 FQGTGA. CDR3 length: 14 residues. V lost 5 bases, J lost 7 bases, and 10 bases stayed unmatched. Full variable domain (remainder filled in from reference TRBV7-3 and TRBJ2-7): GAGVSQTPSNKVTEKGKYVELRCDPISGHTALYWYRQSLGQGPEFLIYFQGTGAADDSGLPNDRFFAVRPEGSVSTLKIQRTERGDSAVYLCASSRDQGADEQYFGPGTRLTVT.

The chain has TRBV20-1 and TRBJ2-1, with 7 bases matching TRBD1. V lost 1 base and J lost 8; bases outside the gene matches: 8. CDR1 and CDR2 from the germline V gene are DFQATT and SNEGSKA (reference sequence). The CDR3 covers 14 residues. This chain's CDR3 is CSARVGTAVHEQFF. The CDR3 bases are TGCAGTGCTAGAGTCGGGACAGCCGTCCATGAGCAGTTCTTC.

This clonotype was counted at least ten times. The J gene is TRBJ2-1, the V gene TRBV12-3 or TRBV12-4, with 12 bases that match TRBD2. V lost 6 bases to trimming and J lost 12 bases; unmatched junction nucleotides: 12. The CDR3 consists of 15 residues. CDR3: CASRHLRTSGEGQFF. As DNA, the CDR3 is TGTGCCAGCAGACACTTAAGGACTAGCGGGGAAGGGCAGTTCTTC.

The V call is TRBV6-2 or TRBV6-3, the J call TRBJ2-5, with D possibly being TRBD2 (5 bases). The J call is uncertain, as TRBJ2-7 better fits the DNA end. Per germline, CDR1 MNHEY and CDR2 SVGEGT. The CDR3 has 13 amino acids. The CDR3 sequence: CASLSRVKYEQYF. CDR3 DNA: TGTGCCAGCTTATCGAGGGTAAAGTACGAGCAGTACTTC.

The rearrangement uses TRBV20-1 and TRBJ2-3; D call uncertain. Germline V lookup: CDR1 DFQATT, CDR2 SNEGSKA (reference sequence). The CDR3 contains 14 residues. Trimming shortened V by 3 bases and J by 4 bases, and 14 bases separated the two germline ends. The CDR3 loop reads CSASKTPGPDTQYF. CDR3 coding DNA: TGCAGTGCTAGTAAGACCCCTGGGCCAGATACGCAGTATTTT.

This clonotype has ten or more counts. The chain has TRBV5-8 and TRBJ2-1; the match to TRBD1 covers 8 bases. CDR1 SGHTS and CDR2 YDEGEE come from the germline V gene. The CDR3 is 15 amino acids. The V segment lost 2 bases and the J segment 2 bases; nucleotides outside the gene matches: 3. The CDR3 is CASSLQGGPYNEQFF. The CDR3 nucleotides are TGTGCCAGCAGCTTACAGGGGGGTCCCTACAATGAGCAGTTCTTC.